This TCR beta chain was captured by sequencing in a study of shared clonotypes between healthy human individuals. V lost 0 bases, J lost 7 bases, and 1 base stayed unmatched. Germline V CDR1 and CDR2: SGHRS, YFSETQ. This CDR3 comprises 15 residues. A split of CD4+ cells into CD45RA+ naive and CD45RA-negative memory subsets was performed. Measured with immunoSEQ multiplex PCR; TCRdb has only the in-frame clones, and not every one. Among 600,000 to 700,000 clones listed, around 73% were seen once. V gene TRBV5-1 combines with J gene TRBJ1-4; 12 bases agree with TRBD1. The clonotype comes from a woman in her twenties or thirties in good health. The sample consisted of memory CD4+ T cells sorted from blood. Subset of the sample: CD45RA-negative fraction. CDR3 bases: TGCGCCAGCAGCTTGGGGGACAGGGGGCGTGAAAAACTGTTTTTT. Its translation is CASSLGDRGREKLFF.